What follows are 20 T cell receptor beta chains derived from one specimen sequenced in a study of cytomegalovirus exposure and HLA in healthy donors. Some clones are missing from TCRdb's copy, which holds only in-frame ones; the method was immunoSEQ multiplex PCR. Among a few hundred thousand clones, more than 80% were seen once, and the ten largest hold about 0.91%. Input material: PBMCs. The receptors derive from a woman younger than 35 in good health and CMV-seronegative.

In the case of this clone: Other DNA sequences from this sample encode an identical CDR3 as well. This sequence joins TRBV19 and TRBJ2-1; 11 positions match TRBD2. After removal of 4 bases from V and 4 bases from J, the junction contained 0 bases not matched to a gene. The CDR3 covers 14 residues. CDR1 is LNHDA and CDR2 is SQIVND in the germline V gene (reference sequence). The CDR3 coding sequence is TGTGCCAGTAGTAGACTAGCGGGATACAATGAGCAGTTCTTC. Amino acids: CASSRLAGYNEQFF.

This chain uses TRBV28 with TRBJ1-4; perhaps TRBD1 as D (5 bases). Germline V lookup: CDR1 MDHEN, CDR2 SYDVKM. This CDR3 has 13 residues. Trimming took 10 bases from V and 2 from J, leaving 11 bases between them. CDR3 region: CAITGVTNEKLFF. The CDR3 bases are TGTGCCATCACAGGAGTCACTAATGAAAAACTGTTTTTT.

This chain links TRBV19 with TRBJ2-1; 7 positions match TRBD1. The V gene end was trimmed by 4 bases and the J gene end by 8 bases; junction bases not matched to a gene: 8. From germline, CDR1 is LNHDA and CDR2 SQIVND (reference sequence). The length of the CDR3 is 14 residues. CDR3 sequence (DNA): TGTGCCAGTAGTAACCGACAGGGACGGGATGAGCAGTTCTTC. It codes for CASSNRQGRDEQFF.

V and J are TRBV7-9 and TRBJ2-7; weak D call: TRBD1 (6 bases). The CDR3 spans 16 residues. V was clipped by 3 bases and J by 3 bases, with 18 bases between them. Germline CDR1 is SEHNR and CDR2 is FQNEAQ (reference sequence). This CDR3 is CASSFSGRGRNYEQYF. CDR3 DNA: TGTGCCAGCAGCTTTTCAGGCAGGGGAAGGAACTACGAGCAGTACTTC.

This chain joins TRBV5-1 and TRBJ1-1, with 7 bases that match TRBD1. The V and J ends lost 2 bases and 1 base, in that order; junction bases with no gene match: 8. CDR1 and CDR2 from the germline V gene are SGHRS and YFSETQ. CDR3 length: 16 amino acids. As DNA, the CDR3 is TGCGCCAGCAGCTTTTCACCCGGGACAGAGAACACTGAAGCTTTCTTT. Translating it yields CASSFSPGTENTEAFF.

This clone was seen a few times. This chain's CDR3 is CASSAWTGAFSTEAFF. The DNA of the CDR3 is TGTGCCAGCAGTGCTTGGACAGGGGCTTTTAGCACTGAAGCTTTCTTT. This sequence joins TRBV6-1 and TRBJ1-1; 9 bases are a match to TRBD1. This CDR3 region has 16 residues. Looked up from germline, CDR1 is MNHNS and CDR2 is SASEGT. The V segment lost 4 bases and the J segment 4 bases; nucleotides outside the gene matches: 10.

The V gene is TRBV11-2, the J gene TRBJ2-7; 7 bases match TRBD1. The V and J ends lost 0 bases and 2 bases, in that order; junction bases with no gene match: 7. Germline assignment: CDR1 SGHAT and CDR2 FQNNGV. CDR3 size: 16 residues. Here the CDR3 DNA reads TGTGCCAGCAGCTTAGATCCCGGGACAGACGCCTACGAGCAGTACTTC. Its translation is CASSLDPGTDAYEQYF.

As DNA, the CDR3 is TGTGCCAGCAGCCCCAGGTGGCAGGTCGCGGGCGAGCAGTACTTC. Residues: CASSPRWQVAGEQYF. J is TRBJ2-7 and V is TRBV7-2; TRBD2 is a possible D gene (5 bases). The V end lost 5 bases, the J end lost 6 bases, and 20 bases lay between the germline ends. The CDR3 covers 15 residues. Germline CDR1 SGHTA, CDR2 FQGNSA.

The gene calls are TRBV6-5 and TRBJ1-1; 8 bases match TRBD1. Losses at the gene ends were 0 bases for V and 3 bases for J; bases not matched to a gene: 0. Germline-derived CDR1 and CDR2 are MNHEY and SVGAGI. There are 14 residues in the CDR3. The CDR3 loop is CASSYSGQDTEAFF. The CDR3 nucleotides read TGTGCCAGCAGTTACTCGGGACAGGACACTGAAGCTTTCTTT.

This rearrangement joins TRBV7-2 to TRBJ1-2, with TRBD1 matching 9 bases. With V trimmed by 5 bases and J by 5 bases, 12 bases remained unmatched. The length of the CDR3 is 16 residues. Per the germline V gene, CDR1 is SGHTA and CDR2 is FQGNSA. The CDR3 nucleotides are TGTGCCAGCAGCCCCCCTCGAGGGGACAGGGAGTATGGCTACACCTTC. Its protein is CASSPPRGDREYGYTF.

This chain joins TRBV6-5 and TRBJ1-2; the D is unclear. V lost 6 bases, J lost 4 bases, and 15 bases lay in between. In germline, CDR1 is MNHEY, CDR2 SVGAGI. The CDR3 length is 14 residues. The CDR3 protein is CASRELREAYGYTF. CDR3 coding DNA: TGTGCCAGCAGGGAGCTGCGAGAAGCCTATGGCTACACCTTC.

The V and J genes are TRBV28 and TRBJ2-2; the D gene is possibly TRBD2 (5 bases). The CDR3 has 12 amino acids. Deletions cut 5 bases from V and 9 bases from J, with 10 bases between. The germline CDR1 and CDR2 sequences are MDHEN and SYDVKM. This CDR3 is CASSTGLRELFF. The CDR3 nucleotides read TGTGCCAGCAGTACCGGACTTAGGGAGCTGTTTTTT.

This chain joins TRBV7-9 and TRBJ2-1; 11 bases agree with TRBD2. The CDR3 covers 16 residues. V lost 1 base, J lost 10 bases, and 9 bases stayed unmatched. From germline, CDR1 is SEHNR and CDR2 FQNEAQ (reference sequence). The CDR3 region is CASSLGGGLAGGEQFF. CDR3 bases: TGTGCCAGCAGCTTAGGAGGGGGCCTAGCGGGAGGAGAGCAGTTCTTC.

The V gene is TRBV4-2, the J gene TRBJ2-7; no firm D call. This CDR3 has 16 residues. With 1 base removed from V and 4 bases from J, the gap between germline ends came to 17 bases. The germline gives CDR1 LGHNA, CDR2 YNFKEQ. The CDR3 reads CASSQGQSETVYEQYF. The CDR3 DNA reads TGTGCCAGCAGCCAAGGGCAGTCGGAGACGGTGTACGAGCAGTACTTC.

The J gene is TRBJ2-7, the V gene TRBV7-6, with a possible D match to TRBD2 (6 bases). CDR3 length equals 15 residues. The V gene's germline CDR1 is SGHVS and CDR2 FNYEAQ. V was clipped by 2 bases and J by 1 base, with 12 bases between them. The CDR3 coding sequence is TGTGCCAGCAGCTTAAGGCGGGACGGATCCTACGAGCAGTACTTC. Translated: CASSLRRDGSYEQYF. The full variable domain, completed using reference TRBV7-6 and TRBJ2-7, is GAGVSQSPRYKVTKRGQDVALRCDPISGHVSLYWYRQALGQGPEFLTYFNYEAQQDKSGLPNDRFSAERPEGSISTLTIQRTEQRDSAMYRCASSLRRDGSYEQYFGPGTRLTVT.

The genes are TRBV7-9 and TRBJ2-1; possibly TRBD2 for D (5 bases). The CDR3 loop spans 15 amino acids. Germline V gene lookup returns CDR1 SEHNR and CDR2 FQNEAQ (reference sequence). Trimming shortened V by 1 base and J by 0 bases, and 7 bases separated the two germline ends. CDR3 bases: TGTGCCAGCAGCTTAGGTGGAGGCTCCTACAATGAGCAGTTCTTC. This gives the protein CASSLGGGSYNEQFF.

The chain links TRBV9 to TRBJ1-3, with D maybe TRBD1 (6 bases). CDR1 and CDR2 (germline): SGDLS, YYNGEE. The CDR3 is made up of 15 amino acids. Trimming cost V 2 bases and J 0 bases, with 9 bases left between them. The CDR3 here is CASSVRGYSGNTIYF. The CDR3 DNA sequence: TGTGCCAGCAGCGTCAGGGGCTACTCTGGAAACACCATATATTTT.

This clone was picked up one time. A junction boundary mismatches the germline segment, possibly from a read error. The J gene is TRBJ2-3, the V gene TRBV7-7; weak D call: TRBD2 (6 bases). This CDR3 spans 13 amino acids. CDR1 and CDR2 (germline): SSHAT, FNYEAQ (reference sequence). CDR3 sequence reads: CASSLAEEDTQYF. For the CDR3, the DNA is TGTGCTAGCAGCTTAGCGGAGGAGGATACGCAGTATTTT. Full variable domain (outside the CDR3, taken from reference TRBV7-7 and TRBJ2-3): GAGVSQSPRYKVTKRGQDVTLRCDPISSHATLYWYQQALGQGPEFLTYFNYEAQPDKSGLPSDRFSAERPEGSISTLTIQRTEQRDSAMYRCASSLAEEDTQYFGPGTRLTVL.

This clone was seen at least ten times. V and J are TRBV5-1 and TRBJ2-2; TRBD1 matches at 7 bases. The ends lost 6 bases at V and 1 base at J; junction bases unmatched: 3. This CDR3 has 14 amino acids. The germline V gene has CDR1 SGHRS and CDR2 YFSETQ. CDR3 protein: CASTGQVNTGELFF. The CDR3 region has the DNA TGCGCCAGCACCGGACAGGTGAACACCGGGGAGCTGTTTTTT. Drawing the rest from reference TRBV5-1 and TRBJ2-2, the complete variable domain is KAGVTQTPRYLIKTRGQQVTLSCSPISGHRSVSWYQQTPGQGLQFLFEYFSETQRNKGNFPGRFSGRQFSNSRSEMNVSTLELGDSALYLCASTGQVNTGELFFGEGSRLTVL.

J is TRBJ2-5 and V is TRBV9, with 8 bases lining up with TRBD1. The V gene's germline CDR1 is SGDLS and CDR2 YYNGEE. The J segment lost 3 bases and the V segment lost 3 bases, leaving 4 bases of the junction unmatched. CDR3 size: 14 residues. CDR3 sequence reads: CASSATGDKETQYF. CDR3 nucleotide sequence: TGTGCCAGCAGCGCGACAGGGGATAAAGAGACCCAGTACTTC.